The 4 T cell receptor beta chains given below trace back to one sample, sequenced in a study of read filtering for tumor transcriptome and immune sequencing. Molecular barcoded adaptors covering alpha/delta and beta/gamma chains were used on 400 ng RNA. MiXCR, applied by TCRdb to the reads, yields one record per CDR3 protein. This table has 35,000 to 50,000 distinct CDR3 sequences, 13% to 15% appearing once. The specimen was a population of CD138-negative cells sorted from bone marrow. Receptors originate from a donor aged 40 or older with multiple myeloma.

This clonotype has a count of ten or more. The V call is TRBV29-1, the J call TRBJ1-3; D not resolved. V lost 4 bases to trimming and J lost 6 bases, with 10 bases between them. CDR3 length: 12 amino acids. In germline, CDR1 is SQVTM, CDR2 ANQGSEA. The CDR3 DNA sequence: TGCAGCGTTGTCGACACTGAAAACACCATATATTTT. Its translation: CSVVDTENTIYF.

This clonotype was counted at least ten times. The chain is built from TRBV7-9 and TRBJ2-2; 7 bases are a match to TRBD1. From germline, CDR1 is SEHNR and CDR2 FQNEAQ (reference sequence). The CDR3 consists of 15 residues. V lost 5 bases and J lost 4; bases outside the gene matches: 7. The CDR3 bases are TGTGCCAGCAGCCGGGACAGCTCTATCACCGGGGAGCTGTTTTTT. This codes for CASSRDSSITGELFF.

This clonotype was seen repeatedly, ten times or more. This chain uses TRBV29-1 with TRBJ2-3, with a tentative D call TRBD2 (5 bases). Between the trimmed V and J ends, which lost 7 bases and 6 bases, there was a span of 14 bases. This CDR3 comprises 12 residues. The V gene's germline CDR1 is SQVTM and CDR2 ANQGSEA. The CDR3 DNA reads TGCAGCGCCTCCTGGACGGGGGATACGCAGTATTTT. This sequence encodes CSASWTGDTQYF.

This clonotype was counted many times. For the CDR3, the DNA is TGTGCCGGTGCCCAGGGACGGGGGGGCCTCGAGACCCAGTACTTC. This sequence encodes CAGAQGRGGLETQYF. This chain links TRBV6-6 with TRBJ2-5; the match to TRBD2 covers 8 bases. The CDR3 sequence is 15 residues long. The V gene's germline CDR1 is MNHNY and CDR2 SVGAGI (reference sequence). With V trimmed by 11 bases and J by 5 bases, 16 bases remained unmatched.